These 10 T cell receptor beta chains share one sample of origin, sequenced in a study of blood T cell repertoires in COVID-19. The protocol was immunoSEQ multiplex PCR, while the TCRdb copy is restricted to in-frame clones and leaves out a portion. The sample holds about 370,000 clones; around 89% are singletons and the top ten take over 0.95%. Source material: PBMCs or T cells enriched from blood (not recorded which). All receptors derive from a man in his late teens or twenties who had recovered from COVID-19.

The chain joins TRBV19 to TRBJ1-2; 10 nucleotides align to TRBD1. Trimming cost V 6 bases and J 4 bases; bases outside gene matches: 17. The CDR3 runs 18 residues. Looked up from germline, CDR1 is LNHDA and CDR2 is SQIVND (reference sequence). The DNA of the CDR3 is TGTGCCAGTAGCGAATACGGGACAGGGGCTCTTCCTTCCTATGGCTACACCTTC. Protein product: CASSEYGTGALPSYGYTF.

The CDR3 region has the DNA TGTGCCAGCAGCGCTGCAAGCGGGAGGGGATCCTACGAGCAGTACTTC. It specifies CASSAASGRGSYEQYF. The chain couples TRBV3-1 (or the pseudogene TRBV3-2) to TRBJ2-7, with 10 bases that match TRBD2. CDR1 is LGHDT and CDR2 is YNNKEL in the germline V gene (reference sequence). The V segment lost 5 bases and the J segment 1 base; nucleotides outside the gene matches: 8. The CDR3 runs 16 residues.

Written as DNA, the CDR3 is TGTGCCAGAAGCTTGAGGATACCTCGACTGATGAACACTGAAGCTTTCTTT. It translates to CARSLRIPRLMNTEAFF. This chain uses TRBV5-3 with TRBJ1-1, with no clear D. TRBV5-3 is an open reading frame whose function is uncertain. The CDR3 runs 17 residues. Deletions cut 1 base from V and 0 bases from J, with 16 bases between.

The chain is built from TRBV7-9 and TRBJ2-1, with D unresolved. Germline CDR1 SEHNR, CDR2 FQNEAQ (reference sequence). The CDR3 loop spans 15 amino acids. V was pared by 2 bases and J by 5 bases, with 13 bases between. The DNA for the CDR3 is TGTGCCAGCAGCTTACACCCTATAACGGACAATGAGCAGTTCTTC. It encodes CASSLHPITDNEQFF.

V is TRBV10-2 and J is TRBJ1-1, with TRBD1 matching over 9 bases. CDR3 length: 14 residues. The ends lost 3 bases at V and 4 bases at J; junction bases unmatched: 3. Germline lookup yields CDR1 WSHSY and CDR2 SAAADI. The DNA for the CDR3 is TGCGCCAGCAGTGAACAGGGGGCATTCACTGAAGCTTTCTTT. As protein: CASSEQGAFTEAFF.

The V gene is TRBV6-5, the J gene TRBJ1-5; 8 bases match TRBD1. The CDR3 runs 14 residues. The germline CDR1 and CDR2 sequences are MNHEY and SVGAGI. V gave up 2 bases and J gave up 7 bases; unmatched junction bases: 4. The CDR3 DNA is TGTGCCAGCAGTTACGTGGCAGGGGGCCAGCCCCAGCATTTT. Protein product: CASSYVAGGQPQHF.

CDR3 DNA sequence: TGTGCCAGCAGCCAGGGGGGGCGCGGATTATTGGGAGAGACCCAGTACTTC. Amino acids: CASSQGGRGLLGETQYF. The chain joins TRBV4-2 to TRBJ2-5, with TRBD2 as a possible D gene (7 bases). V was cut by 3 bases and J by 4 bases, with 21 bases left in between. The CDR3 sequence is 17 residues long. Germline CDR1 LGHNA, CDR2 YNFKEQ.

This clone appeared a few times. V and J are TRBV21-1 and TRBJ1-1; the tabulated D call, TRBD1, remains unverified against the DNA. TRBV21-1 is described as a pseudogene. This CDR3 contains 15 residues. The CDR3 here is CASRNQSGSNTEAFF. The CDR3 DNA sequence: TGTGCCAGCAGGAATCAGTCAGGCTCAAACACTGAAGCTTTCTTT.

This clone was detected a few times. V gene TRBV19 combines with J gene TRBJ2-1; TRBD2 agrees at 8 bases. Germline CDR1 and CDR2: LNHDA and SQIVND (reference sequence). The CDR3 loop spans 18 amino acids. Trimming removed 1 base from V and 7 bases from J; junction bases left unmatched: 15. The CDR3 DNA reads TGTGCCAGTAGTATAGCCCTCGGGCGGAGCGGGGGAAAGAATGAGCAGTTCTTC. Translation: CASSIALGRSGGKNEQFF.

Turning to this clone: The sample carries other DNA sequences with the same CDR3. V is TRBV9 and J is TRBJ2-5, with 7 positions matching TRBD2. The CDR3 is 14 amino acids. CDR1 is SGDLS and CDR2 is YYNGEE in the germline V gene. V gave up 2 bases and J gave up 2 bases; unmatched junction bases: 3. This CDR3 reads CASSVGGSQETQYF. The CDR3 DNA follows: TGTGCCAGCAGCGTGGGGGGGAGTCAAGAGACCCAGTACTTC.